This TCR beta chain stems from a study of control samples from healthy donors and cancer patients. Trimming took 3 bases from V and 4 from J, leaving 11 bases between them. Germline V CDR1 and CDR2: SGDLS, YYNGEE. This CDR3 has 15 amino acids. Only in-frame clones appear in the TCRdb table, and some are missing; sequencing was by immunoSEQ multiplex PCR. The repertoire consists of about 68,000 clones, with more than 80% occurring once and the leading ten covering 15% to 19%. This clone was recorded only once. Sequencing was carried out using blood. V and J are TRBV9 and TRBJ1-6; D might be TRBD1 (6 bases). This sequence originates from a man aged 55 to 70 in good health. The CDR3 DNA reads TGTGCCAGCAGCGACAGGGCCGCATATAATTCACCCCTCCACTTT. Translated: CASSDRAAYNSPLHF.